This T cell receptor beta chain was observed in a study of T cell responses to AZD1222 COVID-19 vaccine. Study-level findings and limits: Most donors were white British and more were female, and clonal diversity was possibly underestimated. Sampling that yielded the repertoires occurred only after the peak T cell response. Seropositive status at baseline applied to only five to seven AZD1222 recipients.

Details on this clone: Its cognate antigen is unknown.

Profiling relied on immunoSEQ multiplex PCR, and the TCRdb table lists in-frame clones only, not all of them. The sample holds 150,000 to 200,000 clones; 92% are singletons and the top ten take around 2%. The CDR3 spans 16 residues. Germline CDR1 is GTSNPN and CDR2 is SVGIG (reference sequence). V gave up 2 bases and J gave up 3 bases, with 19 bases separating them. This specimen consisted of peripheral blood, obtained 28 days after the second AZD1222 dose. This receptor was identified in an adult who received the AZD1222 COVID-19 vaccine. V is TRBV30 and J is TRBJ1-1; perhaps TRBD1 as D (5 bases). CDR3 nucleotide sequence: TGTGCCTGGAGTAAAGGGACTAGTTGGGGGGACACTGAAGCTTTCTTT. Its translation: CAWSKGTSWGDTEAFF.